The 18 T cell receptor beta chains reported below all come from one sample, sequenced in a study of blood T cells in healthy people across ages. It was with a sample-barcoded 5' primer and a J-beta primer mix that a second PCR of roughly 7 to 11 cycles was run. TCRdb re-analysed the 5' RACE reads in MiXCR, keeping a single row per CDR3 protein. The sample includes roughly 800,000 distinct CDR3 sequences, 58% of them seen just once. What was sequenced was blood. The origin of the receptors is a man aged 25 to 45 in good health.

This clonotype was counted only a few times. The rearrangement joins TRBV4-3 to TRBJ2-1; D remains ambiguous. The V gene's germline CDR1 is LGHNA and CDR2 YSLEER. CDR3 length: 13 amino acids. V was shortened by 4 bases and J by 6 bases, with 10 bases between the two germline ends. The CDR3 DNA reads as TGCGCCAGCAGCCGCATTGGGGTCAATGAGCAGTTCTTC. It yields the protein CASSRIGVNEQFF.

Comment on this clonotype: Germline is not matched at one junction end, which may reflect a read error. The V and J genes are TRBV3-1 and TRBJ1-2; D gene ambiguous. The CDR3 totals 15 residues. Germline values: CDR1 LGHDT, CDR2 YNNKEL (reference sequence). The chain's CDR3 is CAGSQDLFRGYGYTF. Written as DNA, the CDR3 is TGTGCCGGCAGCCAAGATTTGTTCCGGGGCTATGGCTACACCTTC.

This clonotype was counted between two and nine times. The J gene is TRBJ2-5, the V gene TRBV7-9; 11 positions match TRBD2. Judging by the DNA end, TRBJ2-7 fits better; the J call may be wrong. The CDR3 extends over 15 amino acids. From germline, CDR1 is SEHNR and CDR2 FQNEAQ (reference sequence). The CDR3: CASSLTSGSKYEQYF. In DNA form, the CDR3 reads TGTGCCAGCAGCTTAACTAGCGGGAGTAAGTACGAGCAGTACTTC.

The J gene is TRBJ2-1, the V gene TRBV12-3 or TRBV12-4; D may be TRBD1 or TRBD2 (6 bases each). The CDR3 extends over 14 amino acids. The V gene lost 8 bases and the J gene lost 2 bases, with 13 bases spanning the gap. CDR3 region: CASGTGRTYNEQFF. CDR3 coding DNA: TGTGCCAGCGGAACAGGGAGGACCTACAATGAGCAGTTCTTC.

The chain employs TRBV3-1 and TRBJ2-5, with 8 bases that match TRBD2. The CDR3 sequence is 16 residues long. CDR1 is LGHDT, CDR2 YNNKEL, per germline (reference sequence). V trimming: 1 base; J trimming: 6 bases; junction bases outside the gene matches: 10. This chain's CDR3 is CASSQVSSGSGKTQYF. The CDR3 DNA follows: TGTGCCAGCAGCCAAGTATCGAGCGGGAGTGGGAAGACCCAGTACTTC.

This clonotype was observed a few times. V usage is TRBV7-8 and J usage is TRBJ2-7; 8 bases align to TRBD1. V gave up 3 bases and J gave up 3 bases; unmatched junction bases: 4. This CDR3 has 14 amino acids. Per the germline V gene, CDR1 is SGHVS and CDR2 is FQNEAQ. In nucleotides, the CDR3 is TGTGCCAGCAGCTTTAAGGACAGGGACTACGAGCAGTACTTC. Protein product: CASSFKDRDYEQYF.

Comments on this clonotype: One end of the junction is discordant with germline, which a read error may explain. V gene TRBV5-5 combines with J gene TRBJ2-2; D may be TRBD2 (5 bases). Germline CDR1 reads SGHKS; CDR2 reads YYEKEE (reference sequence). This CDR3 spans 15 amino acids. The CDR3 sequence is CASSLVASNTGELFF. The CDR3 nucleotides are TGCGCCAGCAGCTTGGTAGCGTCGAACACCGGGGAGCTGTTTTTT.

The chain carries TRBV3-1 and TRBJ2-3; D not certain. V was pared by 0 bases and J by 5 bases, with 9 bases between. Germline CDR1 is LGHDT and CDR2 is YNNKEL (reference sequence). The CDR3 is made up of 14 amino acids. CDR3 sequence reads: CASSQEGMGDTQYF. In DNA form, the CDR3 reads TGTGCCAGCAGCCAAGAAGGCATGGGAGATACGCAGTATTTT.

V is TRBV15 and J is TRBJ2-1, with D possibly TRBD1 on 5 matching bases. The CDR3 contains 15 residues. Germline CDR1 reads LNHNV; CDR2 reads YYDKDF (reference sequence). V lost 6 bases, J lost 7 bases, and 19 bases lay in between. The CDR3 DNA follows: TGTGCCACCAGTGATCAGGGAACCTTGGAAAATGAGCAGTTCTTC. Protein product: CATSDQGTLENEQFF.

V usage is TRBV3-1 and J usage is TRBJ2-4; D is unresolved. The last part of the DNA fits TRBJ2-7 better; the J call may be wrong. The CDR3 has 16 residues. Germline CDR1 and CDR2: LGHDT and YNNKEL (reference sequence). CDR3 in DNA: TGTGCCAGCAGCCAATCTTGGGCCGGTCTGAGTTACGAGCAGTACTTC. As protein: CASSQSWAGLSYEQYF.

There are a few counts of this clonotype. The rearrangement links TRBV6-5 to TRBJ1-3; D ambiguous. Looked up from germline, CDR1 is MNHEY and CDR2 is SVGAGI. This CDR3 spans 16 amino acids. Trimming left V 0 bases short and J 0 bases short, with 9 bases between. The CDR3 DNA reads as TGTGCCAGCAGTTACTCGAGAAGGGCCTCTGGAAACACCATATATTTT. As protein: CASSYSRRASGNTIYF.

This clonotype showed up just a few times. Here the CDR3 DNA reads TGTGCCAGTAGTCGAGGACTAGCCATGAGTTACGAGCAGTACTTC. Translation gives CASSRGLAMSYEQYF. The genes are TRBV19 and TRBJ2-5, with TRBD2 matching over 8 bases. The J call is doubtful: the DNA matches TRBJ2-7 better. Germline V CDR1 and CDR2: LNHDA, SQIVND (reference sequence). The CDR3 totals 15 residues.

The V call is TRBV5-1, the J call TRBJ1-6; D is possibly TRBD1 (6 bases). CDR1 and CDR2 from the germline V gene are SGHRS and YFSETQ. The CDR3 spans 16 residues. V was trimmed by 0 bases and J by 7 bases, leaving 14 bases between them. The CDR3 DNA is TGCGCCAGCAGCTTGGATGACCCAGGGGCAAATTCACCCCTCCACTTT. Translation: CASSLDDPGANSPLHF.

This clonotype turned up a few times. A read error may produce the germline difference seen at one junction end. V usage is TRBV20-1 and J usage is TRBJ2-3; 9 nucleotides align to TRBD2. CDR1 is DFQATT and CDR2 is SNEGSKA in the germline V gene (reference sequence). The CDR3 is 14 residues long. CDR3 sequence reads: CSARAGTSIDTQYF. The CDR3 DNA follows: TGCAGTGCTAGGGCCGGGACTAGCATAGATACGCAGTATTTT.

V and J are TRBV7-9 and TRBJ1-2; D may be TRBD1 (6 bases). V was trimmed by 7 bases and J by 2 bases, leaving 11 bases between them. The CDR3 extends over 13 amino acids. Germline CDR1 SEHNR, CDR2 FQNEAQ (reference sequence). CDR3 protein: CASNSDRNYGYTF. The CDR3 DNA is TGTGCCAGCAACTCGGACAGAAACTATGGCTACACCTTC.

This clonotype has more than one count but fewer than ten. This chain links TRBV20-1 with TRBJ2-7; D remains ambiguous. Germline V lookup: CDR1 DFQATT, CDR2 SNEGSKA (reference sequence). The V end was cut by 2 bases, the J end by 4 bases, with 9 bases between. The CDR3 covers 12 residues. In DNA form, the CDR3 reads TGCAGTGCTAGAATTCGGGTGTACGAGCAGTACTTC. This translates into CSARIRVYEQYF.

The V call is TRBV6-6, the J call TRBJ1-2; D is unclear. The germline CDR1 and CDR2 sequences are MNHNY and SVGAGI (reference sequence). This CDR3 has 13 amino acids. Trimming pared 6 bases from V and 4 bases from J, leaving 12 bases between. This CDR3 is CASSSRDIYGYTF. DNA for the CDR3: TGTGCCAGCAGCTCTAGGGATATCTATGGCTACACCTTC.

The genes are TRBV5-6 and TRBJ2-5; a possible D gene is TRBD2 (6 bases). The J call may be incorrect, as the DNA end agrees better with TRBJ2-7. The CDR3 totals 14 residues. Germline V gene lookup returns CDR1 SGHDT and CDR2 YYEEEE. As DNA, the CDR3 is TGTGCCAGCAGCTACGGGACTTATGAGGGCGAGCAGTACTTC. It is translated as CASSYGTYEGEQYF.